Listed here are 11 T cell receptor beta chains from one sample, sequenced in a study of beta chain features in type 1 diabetes. Reverse transcribing all isolated RNA meant expressed TCRB transcripts were sequenced. Profiled with immunoSEQ multiplex PCR; TCRdb holds only in-frame clones, not every one. This sample has hundreds of thousands of clones, with around an eighth found just once. The specimen sequenced was naive CD4+ T cells from blood. The receptors stem from a man in his late teens or twenties in good health.

This clone was seen only a few times. The V gene is TRBV7-9, the J gene TRBJ2-3; D is perhaps TRBD2 (5 bases). The length of the CDR3 is 14 residues. V was pared by 0 bases and J by 6 bases, with 10 bases between. The V gene's germline CDR1 is SEHNR and CDR2 FQNEAQ (reference sequence). CDR3 loop: CASSLALSGDTQYF. The DNA of the CDR3 is TGTGCCAGCAGCTTAGCCCTATCGGGGGATACGCAGTATTTT.

The CDR3 coding sequence is TGTGCCAGCAGGGGCAGGGCCAGCAATCAGCCCCAGCATTTT. The encoded protein is CASRGRASNQPQHF. The chain joins TRBV6-5 to TRBJ1-5; D might be TRBD1 (5 bases). Trimming removed 6 bases from V and 1 base from J, with 10 bases in between. In germline, CDR1 is MNHEY, CDR2 SVGAGI. The CDR3 is 14 residues long.

This clone was picked up a small number of times. The J gene is TRBJ1-5, the V gene TRBV6-1; maybe TRBD1 (6 bases). The length of the CDR3 is 15 residues. Germline assignment: CDR1 MNHNS and CDR2 SASEGT. The V end lost 4 bases, the J end lost 4 bases, and 14 bases lay between the germline ends. CDR3 nucleotides: TGTGCCAGCAGTGCCGAGGGGGTAGGAAATCAGCCCCAGCATTTT. Residues: CASSAEGVGNQPQHF.

There are a few counts of this clone. The chain has TRBV28 and TRBJ2-2; D remains unclear. Germline-derived CDR1 and CDR2 are MDHEN and SYDVKM. The V end lost 7 bases, the J end lost 8 bases, and 14 bases lay between the germline ends. This CDR3 comprises 13 residues. CDR3 coding DNA: TGTGCCAGCACCATCTCTGGTACTGGGGAGCTGTTTTTT. It is translated as CASTISGTGELFF. The full variable domain, its missing parts supplied by reference TRBV28 and TRBJ2-2, is DVKVTQSSRYLVKRTGEKVFLECVQDMDHENMFWYRQDPGLGLRLIYFSYDVKMKEKGDIPEGYSVSREKKERFSLILESASTNQTSMYLCASTISGTGELFFGEGSRLTVL.

This clone was seen only once. DNA of the CDR3: TGTGCCAGCAGCTTAGGATGGGGGGTCTCCGGGGAGCTGTTTTTT. Translation gives CASSLGWGVSGELFF. The V and J genes are TRBV11-1 and TRBJ2-2, with D possibly TRBD2 on 6 matching bases. V was clipped by 1 base and J by 6 bases, with 12 bases between them. This CDR3 is 15 amino acids long. Germline V gives CDR1 SGHAT, CDR2 FQDESV (reference sequence).

The genes are TRBV29-1 and TRBJ1-1; D gene unclear. Germline assignment: CDR1 SQVTM and CDR2 ANQGSEA. V was clipped by 4 bases and J by 4 bases, with 10 bases between them. This CDR3 has 12 residues. CDR3 nucleotides: TGCAGCGTTGCGCACCCGGTCACTGAAGCTTTCTTT. Amino acids: CSVAHPVTEAFF. Together with reference TRBV29-1 and TRBJ1-1, the CDR3 gives the full variable domain: SAVISQKPSRDICQRGTSLTIQCQVDSQVTMMFWYRQQPGQSLTLIATANQGSEATYESGFVIDKFPISRPNLTFSTLTVSNMSPEDSSIYLCSVAHPVTEAFFGQGTRLTVV.

The chain recombines TRBV14 with TRBJ2-5, with D possibly being TRBD2 (6 bases). Trimming removed 3 bases at V and 3 bases at J, with 20 bases between. Germline CDR1 is SGHDN and CDR2 is FVKESK. The CDR3 runs to 17 residues. The CDR3 loop is CASSQTTKGGWEETQYF. The CDR3 nucleotides are TGTGCCAGCAGCCAGACCACCAAGGGAGGTTGGGAAGAGACCCAGTACTTC.

This clone was detected a few times. The gene calls are TRBV6-5 and TRBJ2-7; TRBD1 matches 7 bases. The CDR3 sequence is 14 residues long. The V and J ends lost 2 bases and 5 bases, in that order; junction bases with no gene match: 6. CDR1 is MNHEY and CDR2 is SVGAGI in the germline V gene. The CDR3 DNA is TGTGCCAGCAGTTACGGGCAGGGGGTGAACGAGCAGTACTTC. It encodes CASSYGQGVNEQYF.

V is TRBV6-1 and J is TRBJ1-6; D is unresolved. Germline assignment: CDR1 MNHNS and CDR2 SASEGT. Trimming cost V 6 bases and J 8 bases, with 11 bases left between them. The CDR3 totals 13 residues. The DNA for the CDR3 is TGTGCCAGCAGACCCCAGGCTGATTCACCCCTCCACTTT. It encodes CASRPQADSPLHF.

Only a few counts were recorded for this clone. The chain couples TRBV15 to TRBJ2-1; no clear D gene. The CDR3 has 15 amino acids. The germline CDR1 and CDR2 sequences are LNHNV and YYDKDF (reference sequence). V lost 0 bases to trimming and J lost 6 bases, with 12 bases between them. DNA of the CDR3: TGTGCCACCAGCAGAGATCCAGGTGCAGCCAATGAGCAGTTCTTC. It translates to CATSRDPGAANEQFF.

The chain is built from TRBV7-2 and TRBJ2-7; perhaps TRBD2 as D (5 bases). Germline CDR1 and CDR2: SGHTA and FQGNSA. Between the trimmed V and J ends, which lost 0 bases and 6 bases, there was a span of 15 bases. The CDR3 spans 15 residues. CDR3 sequence (DNA): TGTGCCAGCAGCTTAGCCTCTAGCAGAGTAAGCGAGCAGTACTTC. Its translation is CASSLASSRVSEQYF.